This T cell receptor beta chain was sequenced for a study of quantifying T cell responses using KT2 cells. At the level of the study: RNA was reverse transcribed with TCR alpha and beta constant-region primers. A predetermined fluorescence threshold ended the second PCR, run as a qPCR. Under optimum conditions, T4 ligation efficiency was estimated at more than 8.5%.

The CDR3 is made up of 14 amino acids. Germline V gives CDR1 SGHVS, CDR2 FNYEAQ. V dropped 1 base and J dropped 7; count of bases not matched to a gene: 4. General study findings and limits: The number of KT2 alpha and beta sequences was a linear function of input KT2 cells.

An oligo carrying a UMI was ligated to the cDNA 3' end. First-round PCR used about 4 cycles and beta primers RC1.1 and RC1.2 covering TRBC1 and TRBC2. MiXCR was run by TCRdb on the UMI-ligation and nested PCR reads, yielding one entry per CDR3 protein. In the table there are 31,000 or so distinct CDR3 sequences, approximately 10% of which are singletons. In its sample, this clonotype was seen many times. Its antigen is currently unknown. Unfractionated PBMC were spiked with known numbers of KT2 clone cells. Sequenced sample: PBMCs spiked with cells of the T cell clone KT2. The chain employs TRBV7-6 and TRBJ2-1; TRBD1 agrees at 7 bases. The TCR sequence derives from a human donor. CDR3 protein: CASSLGGTVNEQFF. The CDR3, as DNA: TGTGCCAGCAGCTTAGGGGGGACAGTGAATGAGCAGTTCTTC.